The rows below give T cell receptor beta chains drawn from one sample of a study of T cells after yellow fever vaccination. From the 5' RACE reads, TCRdb called clonotypes with MiXCR, one entry per CDR3 protein. The profile covers 600,000 to 750,000 distinct CDR3 sequences, with 9% to 15% appearing a single time and under 15% taken by the ten largest. The sample was PBMCs, taken on the day of the yellow fever booster vaccination. Receptors were obtained from a man aged 25 to 45 who received the YFV17D yellow fever vaccine. Each CDR3 is given with its conserved first and last residue. Fields, in order: J gene, V gene, clone size, D gene, CDR3 protein, CDR3 DNA. D genes are given only for firm matches. Some rows mark clone size as missing; the rest say once, few, many or name a class of expanded clone.

j_gene: TRBJ2-3; v_gene: TRBV30; abundance: few; d_gene: TRBD2; CDR3aa: CARSGTSTDTQYF; CDR3nt: TGTGCCCGGAGCGGGACCAGCACAGATACGCAGTATTTT
j_gene: TRBJ2-1; v_gene: TRBV7-3; abundance: .; d_gene: .; CDR3aa: CASSALVSSYNEQFF; CDR3nt: TGTGCCAGCAGCGCACTAGTCAGCTCCTACAATGAGCAGTTCTTC
j_gene: TRBJ2-3; v_gene: TRBV20-1; abundance: few; d_gene: .; CDR3aa: CSAKSGDGSDTQYF; CDR3nt: TGCAGTGCTAAATCTGGGGACGGATCAGATACGCAGTATTTT
j_gene: TRBJ2-5; v_gene: TRBV29-1; abundance: few; d_gene: TRBD2; CDR3aa: CSVEIGRFETQYF; CDR3nt: TGCAGCGTTGAAATCGGGAGGTTCGAGACCCAGTACTTC
j_gene: TRBJ2-1; v_gene: TRBV7-2; abundance: .; d_gene: .; CDR3aa: CASSSPPWCEQFF; CDR3nt: TGTGCCAGCAGCTCGCCACCCTGGTGTGAGCAGTTCTTC
j_gene: TRBJ1-1; v_gene: TRBV27; abundance: .; d_gene: .; CDR3aa: CASSLSVRWNTEAFF; CDR3nt: TGTGCCAGCAGTTTAAGTGTGCGGTGGAACACTGAAGCTTTCTTT
j_gene: TRBJ1-1; v_gene: TRBV29-1; abundance: .; d_gene: .; CDR3aa: CSVEPGRSEAFF; CDR3nt: TGCAGCGTTGAACCAGGGCGGTCTGAAGCTTTCTTT
j_gene: TRBJ2-5; v_gene: TRBV12-3/TRBV12-4; abundance: .; d_gene: .; CDR3aa: CASSYGHNSDQYF; CDR3nt: TGTGCCAGCAGTTACGGACATAACTCAGACCAGTACTTC
j_gene: TRBJ2-2; v_gene: TRBV6-2/TRBV6-3; abundance: .; d_gene: .; CDR3aa: CASSYVGAGELFF; CDR3nt: TGTGCCAGCAGTTACGTGGGAGCCGGGGAGCTGTTTTTT
j_gene: TRBJ2-1; v_gene: TRBV20-1; abundance: .; d_gene: TRBD2; CDR3aa: CSAAGTSSYNEQFF; CDR3nt: TGCAGTGCTGCCGGGACTAGCTCCTACAATGAGCAGTTCTTC
j_gene: TRBJ2-3; v_gene: TRBV29-1; abundance: few; d_gene: TRBD2; CDR3aa: CSVVLAGVNTQYF; CDR3nt: TGCAGCGTTGTTCTAGCGGGAGTGAATACGCAGTATTTT
j_gene: TRBJ2-1; v_gene: TRBV5-1; abundance: .; d_gene: .; CDR3aa: CASRSDSYNEQFF; CDR3nt: TGCGCCAGCAGGTCGGACTCCTACAATGAGCAGTTCTTC
j_gene: TRBJ2-3; v_gene: TRBV11-1; abundance: .; d_gene: .; CDR3aa: CASSEVGAHSTDTQYF; CDR3nt: TGTGCCAGCAGCGAGGTGGGAGCGCATAGCACAGATACGCAGTATTTT
j_gene: TRBJ1-2; v_gene: TRBV14; abundance: .; d_gene: .; CDR3aa: CASSQAESYGYTF; CDR3nt: TGTGCCAGCAGCCAAGCAGAGAGCTATGGCTACACCTTC
j_gene: TRBJ2-7; v_gene: TRBV7-8; abundance: once; d_gene: .; CDR3aa: CASSLEDGGGSSYEQYF; CDR3nt: TGTGCCAGCAGCTTAGAAGACGGGGGCGGGAGCTCCTACGAGCAGTACTTC
j_gene: TRBJ2-7; v_gene: TRBV7-2; abundance: few; d_gene: TRBD2; CDR3aa: CASSLREKYEQYF; CDR3nt: TGTGCCAGCAGCTTGCGGGAGAAGTACGAGCAGTACTTC